This T cell receptor (beta chain) was captured by sequencing in a study of naive and memory T cell subsets. General study points: TCR transcript changes with activation or differentiation may affect this RNA method.

TCR cDNA received a 3' ligated oligonucleotide that carried a UMI. Input was roughly 1 to 1000 ng of DNase-treated total RNA without cell sorting. In its sample, this clonotype was seen many times. What it recognizes is unknown. The germline V gene has CDR1 MNHNY and CDR2 SVGAGI (reference sequence). Trimming removed 0 bases at V and 3 bases at J, with 9 bases between. The CDR3 has 14 residues. The SP2 primer and nested alpha and beta constant region primers amplified ligated cDNA in four rounds. Alpha and beta constant region primers primed reverse transcription for blood and skin samples. TCRdb used MiXCR to reprocess the 5' RACE reads, holding one entry per CDR3 protein. Of around 48,000 distinct CDR3 sequences listed, 4.7% are singletons.

The source is a female donor in good health. The chain carries TRBV6-6 and TRBJ2-7; unclear D gene. The CDR3 bases are TGTGCCAGCAGTTACTCGATCCTGGGCTACGAGCAGTACTTC. It yields the protein CASSYSILGYEQYF.